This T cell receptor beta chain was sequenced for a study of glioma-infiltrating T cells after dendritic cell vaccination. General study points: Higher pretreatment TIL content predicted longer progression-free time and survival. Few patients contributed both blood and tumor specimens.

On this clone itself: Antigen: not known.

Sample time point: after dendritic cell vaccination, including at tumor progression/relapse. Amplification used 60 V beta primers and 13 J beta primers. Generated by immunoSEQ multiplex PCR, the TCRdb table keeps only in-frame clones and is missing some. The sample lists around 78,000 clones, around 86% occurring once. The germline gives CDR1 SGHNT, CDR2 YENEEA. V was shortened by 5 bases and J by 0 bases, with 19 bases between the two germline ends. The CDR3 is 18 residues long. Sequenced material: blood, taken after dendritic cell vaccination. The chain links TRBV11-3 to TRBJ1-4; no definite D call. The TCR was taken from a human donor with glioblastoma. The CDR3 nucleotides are TGTGCCAGCAGCGCTGGTATCCGGGCGGGAGCAACTAATGAAAAACTGTTTTTT. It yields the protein CASSAGIRAGATNEKLFF.